Only a few counts were recorded for the clone carrying this TCR beta chain. Its antigen is undetermined. Despite likely unrecorded immune exposures, the donors were nominally healthy at the time of sampling. Primers included in the PCR were 60 Vbeta and 13 Jbeta primers. Study processing details: In a later analysis, some 80 million unique TCR beta chains included roughly 11 million shared by two or more donors. The data were produced by immunoSEQ multiplex PCR, yet TCRdb's version contains in-frame clones alone and is incomplete. V and J calls plus clone size are reproduced from that table; the DNA served to infer D and trimming. The repertoire holds about 150,000 clones, 73% seen once, with roughly 5.2% in the top ten. The record originates from a study of cytomegalovirus exposure and HLA in healthy donors. General study results and limits: TCR beta V segments were, for the most part, productive about 87% or about 30% of the time in an earlier analysis.

The CDR3 sequence is 15 residues long. V gave up 5 bases and J gave up 6 bases, with 18 bases separating them. Germline-derived CDR1 and CDR2 are SGHTA and FQGTGA. This TCR came from a woman between 18 and 29 years old in good health and CMV-seropositive. Sequences were obtained from PBMCs. This chain links TRBV7-3 with TRBJ2-3; weak D call: TRBD1 (6 bases). The DNA for the CDR3 is TGTGCCAGCAGCCCCAGGAGGACAGAAACGGATACGCAGTATTTT. This translates into CASSPRRTETDTQYF. Supplemented by reference TRBV7-3 and TRBJ2-3, the full variable domain reads GAGVSQTPSNKVTEKGKYVELRCDPISGHTALYWYRQSLGQGPEFLIYFQGTGAADDSGLPNDRFFAVRPEGSVSTLKIQRTERGDSAVYLCASSPRRTETDTQYFGPGTRLTVL.